One and the same sample provided the 22 T cell receptor beta chains below, sequenced in a study of T cells in Graves' hyperthyroidism and ophthalmopathy. Researchers amplified the TCR beta CDR3 regions from RNA transcripts. HTBI primers were the set used in a first-round RT-PCR of the TCR CDR3. TCRdb reprocessed the multiplex PCR reads via MiXCR and lists one record per CDR3 protein. Among fewer than 850,000 distinct CDR3 sequences, approximately 15% were seen once, and the ten largest hold around 16%. The material sequenced was blood. The origin of the receptors is a man in his fifties or sixties with Graves' hyperthyroidism.

This clonotype was seen repeatedly, ten times or more. V is TRBV2 and J is TRBJ2-1; 7 bases are a match to TRBD2. V lost 6 bases and J lost 2; bases outside the gene matches: 1. CDR3 length: 13 amino acids. In germline, CDR1 is SNHLY, CDR2 FYNNEI. CDR3 nucleotide sequence: TGTGCCAGCAGCCTAGCGGCCTACAATGAGCAGTTCTTC. Amino acid sequence: CASSLAAYNEQFF.

This clonotype appeared many times. The gene calls are TRBV13 and TRBJ2-7, with D perhaps TRBD2 (5 bases). The CDR3 runs to 16 residues. Looked up from germline, CDR1 is PRHDT and CDR2 is FYEKMQ (reference sequence). V lost 4 bases and J lost 0, with 16 bases in between. The CDR3 loop reads CASSSRHETTSYEQYF. The CDR3 nucleotides are TGTGCCAGCAGCTCCCGACACGAGACTACCTCCTACGAGCAGTACTTC.

The chain employs TRBV9 and TRBJ2-1; a possible D gene is TRBD1 (5 bases). Trimming shortened V by 3 bases and J by 8 bases, and 12 bases separated the two germline ends. Germline V CDR1 and CDR2: SGDLS, YYNGEE. This CDR3 spans 13 amino acids. CDR3 sequence: CASSGDSTDEQFF. CDR3 bases: TGTGCCAGCAGCGGTGACAGTACCGATGAGCAGTTCTTC.

V usage is TRBV6-1 and J usage is TRBJ2-6; a weak D match, TRBD2 (6 bases). The CDR3 length is 14 residues. Germline V gene data show CDR1 as MNHNS and CDR2 as SASEGT. V dropped 6 bases and J dropped 1 base, with 7 bases sitting between them. This CDR3 is CASSRESGANVLTF. CDR3 bases: TGTGCCAGCAGCCGGGAGTCTGGGGCCAACGTCCTGACTTTC.

At least ten counts were recorded for this clonotype. The chain is built from TRBV7-2 and TRBJ2-7; 11 bases align to TRBD1. Germline trimming cut 1 base from V and 6 bases from J; bases unmatched to any gene: 5. Germline CDR1 reads SGHTA; CDR2 reads FQGNSA. This CDR3 comprises 15 residues. Written as DNA, the CDR3 is TGTGCCAGCAGCTTAGATTCGGGGACAGGGGGCGAGCAGTACTTC. Protein product: CASSLDSGTGGEQYF.

The V and J genes are TRBV20-1 and TRBJ2-5; TRBD2 matches at 12 bases. Germline loops: CDR1 DFQATT, CDR2 SNEGSKA (reference sequence). The V and J ends lost 5 bases and 4 bases, in that order; junction bases with no gene match: 17. This CDR3 comprises 18 residues. This CDR3 is CSARPGGGGGLAGETQYF. CDR3 nucleotide sequence: TGCAGTGCTCGCCCTGGGGGGGGGGGGGGACTAGCGGGAGAGACCCAGTACTTC.

This clonotype was seen repeatedly, ten times or more. The V and J genes are TRBV28 and TRBJ2-7, with D perhaps TRBD2 (5 bases). Trimming shortened V by 3 bases and J by 6 bases, and 18 bases separated the two germline ends. The CDR3 loop spans 15 amino acids. Per germline, CDR1 MDHEN and CDR2 SYDVKM. The CDR3: CASSFDVGGTFEQYF. CDR3 in DNA: TGTGCCAGCAGTTTTGATGTAGGAGGCACGTTCGAGCAGTACTTC.

There are many counts of this clonotype. V is TRBV11-2 and J is TRBJ2-1; the D is unclear. The CDR3 sequence is 18 residues long. The ends were cut back, 2 bases at V and 7 bases at J, with 24 bases in the middle. Per the germline V gene, CDR1 is SGHAT and CDR2 is FQNNGV. Here the CDR3 reads CASSLLLSGQAVSNEQFF. The CDR3 bases are TGTGCCAGCAGCTTATTACTAAGTGGGCAGGCGGTCTCGAATGAGCAGTTCTTC.

The table lists this clonotype with many counts. The CDR3 sequence is CASSLDRTQTYEQYF. The CDR3 DNA follows: TGTGCCAGCAGCTTAGATCGGACGCAAACCTACGAGCAGTACTTC. This chain connects TRBV7-2 to TRBJ2-7; no clear D gene. This CDR3 spans 15 amino acids. V gave up 1 base and J gave up 2 bases, with 12 bases separating them. Germline loops: CDR1 SGHTA, CDR2 FQGNSA.

There are a few counts of this clonotype. This clone may be a read error of a much larger clone one base away. The chain uses TRBV11-3 and TRBJ2-7; 12 nucleotides agree with TRBD1. Trimming at V came to 5 bases and at J to 7 bases, leaving 9 bases not matched to a gene. Looked up from germline, CDR1 is SGHNT and CDR2 is YENEEA. CDR3 length equals 15 residues. The CDR3 sequence: CASSTDGTGGNEQYF. For the CDR3, the DNA is TGTGCCAGCAGCACCGACGGGACAGGGGGCAATGAGCAGTACTTC.

The chain has TRBV18 and TRBJ1-1; 7 bases match TRBD1. CDR1 and CDR2 from the germline V gene are KGHSH and LQKENI. The CDR3 loop spans 16 amino acids. Trimming cost V 4 bases and J 1 base; bases outside gene matches: 9. The CDR3 DNA reads TGTGCCAGCTCACGTCGACAGGGTCGGGGGAACACTGAAGCTTTCTTT. Protein sequence: CASSRRQGRGNTEAFF.

The chain couples TRBV18 to TRBJ1-1, with D perhaps matching TRBD1 (6 bases). The CDR3 has 14 residues. V was cut by 6 bases and J by 8 bases, with 19 bases left in between. Germline assignment: CDR1 KGHSH and CDR2 LQKENI. The CDR3: CASSDQETGGEAFF. The DNA of the CDR3 is TGTGCCAGCTCCGACCAAGAGACAGGAGGAGAAGCTTTCTTT.

In the case of this clonotype: The conserved phenylalanine or tryptophan normally closing the CDR3 is absent here, so this likely arose from a read error. This chain joins TRBV10-3 and TRBJ2-3; 9 nucleotides agree with TRBD1. This CDR3 region has 18 residues. V shed 4 bases, J shed 3 bases, and the junction held 14 bases outside the gene matches. CDR1 is ENHRY, CDR2 SYGVKD, per germline. The CDR3 DNA follows: TGTGCCATCAGTGCAGACATGGGGACAGGGAGGGATACAGATACGCAGTATTTA. It encodes CAISADMGTGRDTDTQYL.

Remarks on this clonotype: A much larger clone lies a single base off, so this may be a read error. The V and J genes are TRBV15 and TRBJ2-7; 7 bases agree with TRBD2. This CDR3 has 15 residues. Germline V gene data show CDR1 as LNHNV and CDR2 as YYDKDF (reference sequence). CDR3 in amino acids: CATSRDGGSLNEQCF. CDR3 in DNA: TGTGCCACCAGCAGAGATGGCGGGAGTTTGAACGAGCAGTGCTTC. Based on the CDR3 plus reference TRBV15 and TRBJ2-7, the full variable domain is DAMVIQNPRYQVTQFGKPVTLSCSQTLNHNVMYWYQQKSSQAPKLLFHYYDKDFNNEADTPDNFQSRRPNTSFCFLDIRSPGLGDTAMYLCATSRDGGSLNEQCFGPGTRLTVT.

V gene TRBV7-2 combines with J gene TRBJ2-3; weak D call: TRBD2 (5 bases). Trimming removed 2 bases from V and 0 bases from J, with 15 bases in between. This CDR3 region has 17 residues. CDR1 SGHTA and CDR2 FQGNSA come from the germline V gene. The CDR3 spells CASSLLATGISTDTQYF. CDR3 DNA: TGTGCCAGCAGCTTATTGGCCACCGGGATTAGCACAGATACGCAGTATTTT.

There are a few counts of this clonotype. J is TRBJ2-1 and V is TRBV10-3, with 9 positions matching TRBD2. V dropped 0 bases and J dropped 3; count of bases not matched to a gene: 3. CDR3 size: 16 residues. Germline CDR1 and CDR2: ENHRY and SYGVKD. The DNA of the CDR3 is TGTGCCATCAGTGAGTCCCTAGCGGGACTCTACAATGAGCAGTTCTTC. This encodes CAISESLAGLYNEQFF.

Ten or more counts support this clonotype. This chain connects TRBV29-1 to TRBJ2-7; 11 nucleotides match TRBD2. The CDR3 is 12 amino acids. Germline loops: CDR1 SQVTM, CDR2 ANQGSEA. V trimming: 5 bases; J trimming: 6 bases; junction bases outside the gene matches: 3. As DNA, the CDR3 is TGCAGCGTTCAACTAGCGGGAGTCGAGCAGTACTTC. Translated, it gives CSVQLAGVEQYF.

The DNA for the CDR3 is TGCGCCAGCAGCCGGGGACTAGCGGGAGTCGGAGTCGGCTACAATGAGCAGTTCTTC. Its protein product is CASSRGLAGVGVGYNEQFF. The V call is TRBV4-1, the J call TRBJ2-1, with 14 bases lining up with TRBD2. The ends lost 4 bases at V and 3 bases at J; junction bases unmatched: 11. There are 19 residues in the CDR3. CDR1 and CDR2 from the germline V gene are MGHRA and YSYEKL.

This chain links TRBV12-3 or TRBV12-4 with TRBJ2-7; D gene ambiguous. The CDR3 is made up of 12 amino acids. The V and J ends lost 1 base and 5 bases respectively, with 6 bases between them. The CDR3 loop reads CASSLGINEQYF. CDR3 in DNA: TGTGCCAGCAGTTTAGGGATCAACGAGCAGTACTTC.

In this sample, this clonotype turned up a few times. The chain uses TRBV19 and TRBJ2-7; D might be TRBD2 (6 bases). The CDR3 spans 14 residues. CDR1 is LNHDA and CDR2 is SQIVND in the germline V gene (reference sequence). Trimming left V 5 bases short and J 0 bases short, with 11 bases between. The CDR3 sequence is CASSAGRNSYEQYF. The CDR3 DNA reads as TGTGCCAGTAGTGCGGGACGGAACTCCTACGAGCAGTACTTC.

Ten or more counts support this clonotype. The V call is TRBV28, the J call TRBJ1-2, with D possibly TRBD1 on 6 matching bases. This CDR3 has 12 amino acids. The germline V and J ends were trimmed by 5 bases and 5 bases, with 9 bases remaining between them. CDR1 is MDHEN, CDR2 SYDVKM, per germline. The CDR3 DNA reads as TGTGCCAGCAGTCTCAGGGGATATGGCTACACCTTC. It specifies CASSLRGYGYTF.

This clonotype was seen ten or more times. This chain uses TRBV28 with TRBJ2-1; D gene unclear. The CDR3 spans 15 residues. Trimming took 2 bases from V and 0 from J, leaving 8 bases between them. Germline loops: CDR1 MDHEN, CDR2 SYDVKM. In DNA form, the CDR3 reads TGTGCCAGCAGTTTAGAGGAAAGCTCCTACAATGAGCAGTTCTTC. It translates to CASSLEESSYNEQFF.